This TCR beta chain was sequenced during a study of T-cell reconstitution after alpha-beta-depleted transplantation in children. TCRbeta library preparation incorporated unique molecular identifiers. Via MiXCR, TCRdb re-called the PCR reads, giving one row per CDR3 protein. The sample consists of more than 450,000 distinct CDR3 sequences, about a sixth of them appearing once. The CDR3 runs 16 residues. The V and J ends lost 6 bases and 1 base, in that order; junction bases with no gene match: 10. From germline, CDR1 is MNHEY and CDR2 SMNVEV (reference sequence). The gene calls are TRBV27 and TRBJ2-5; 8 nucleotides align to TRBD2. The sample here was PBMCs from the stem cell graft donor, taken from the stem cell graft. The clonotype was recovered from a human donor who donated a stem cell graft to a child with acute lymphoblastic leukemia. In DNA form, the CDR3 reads TGTGCCAGCAGCGGTAGCGGGATAGGTCGCCAAGAGACCCAGTACTTC. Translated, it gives CASSGSGIGRQETQYF.